What follows are 18 T cell receptor beta chains derived from one specimen sequenced in a study of blood T cells in healthy people across ages. It was with a sample-barcoded 5' primer and a J-beta primer mix that a second PCR of about 6 to 12 cycles was run. TCRdb reprocessed the 5' RACE reads with MiXCR, giving one entry per CDR3 protein. The table has over a million distinct CDR3 sequences, approximately 60% seen once; the top ten hold approximately 7%. Sequenced sample: blood. Receptor source: a man younger than 35 in good health.

This rearrangement joins TRBV7-9 to TRBJ2-7; TRBD1 might be the D (5 bases). From germline, CDR1 is SEHNR and CDR2 FQNEAQ (reference sequence). Trimming removed 11 bases from V and 2 bases from J, with 16 bases in between. This CDR3 has 13 amino acids. CDR3 sequence reads: CARLQGETYEQYF. CDR3 bases: TGTGCCCGCCTTCAGGGCGAGACCTACGAGCAGTACTTC.

This clonotype came up a few times. This chain connects TRBV7-2 to TRBJ2-3; TRBD2 agrees at 13 bases. J was trimmed by 4 bases and V by 4 bases; bases with no gene match: 5. CDR3 length: 16 amino acids. Germline CDR1 and CDR2: SGHTA and FQGNSA. The CDR3 region is CASSSLAGGASDTQYF. DNA for the CDR3: TGTGCCAGCAGCTCACTAGCGGGGGGGGCCTCAGATACGCAGTATTTT.

The rearrangement links TRBV27 to TRBJ1-2; no clear D gene. The CDR3 is 11 residues long. Between the trimmed V and J ends, which lost 6 bases and 5 bases, there was a span of 7 bases. From germline, CDR1 is MNHEY and CDR2 SMNVEV (reference sequence). In DNA, the CDR3 is TGTGCCAGCAGGGCAGCTTATGGCTACACCTTC. This codes for CASRAAYGYTF.

There are a few counts of this clonotype. The chain uses TRBV29-1 and TRBJ2-5, with D possibly being TRBD1 (5 bases). The assigned J gene may be wrong: the sequence end matches TRBJ2-7 better. CDR1 and CDR2 (germline): SQVTM, ANQGSEA. The CDR3 spans 13 residues. The DNA of the CDR3 is TGCAGCGTTGTGACAGCGCTACGAGCCGAGCAGTACTTC. This gives the protein CSVVTALRAEQYF.

The V gene is TRBV4-3, the J gene TRBJ1-1, with D possibly TRBD1 on 5 matching bases. Germline CDR1 LGHNA, CDR2 YSLEER. Trimming shortened V by 0 bases and J by 1 base, and 9 bases separated the two germline ends. This CDR3 is 15 amino acids long. The chain's CDR3 is CASSQDGGENTEAFF. CDR3 DNA sequence: TGCGCCAGCAGCCAAGATGGGGGGGAGAACACTGAAGCTTTCTTT.

The genes are TRBV7-9 and TRBJ2-2; no firm D call. Germline V gene sequence: CDR1 SEHNR, CDR2 FQNEAQ (reference sequence). CDR3 size: 13 residues. The V end lost 8 bases, the J end lost 5 bases, and 12 bases lay between the germline ends. Here the CDR3 DNA reads TGTGCCAGCGGGCCCTTAGAGACCGGGGAGCTGTTTTTT. Encoded protein: CASGPLETGELFF. Supplemented by reference TRBV7-9 and TRBJ2-2, the full variable domain reads DTGVSQNPRHKITKRGQNVTFRCDPISEHNRLYWYRQTLGQGPEFLTYFQNEAQLEKSRLLSDRFSAERPKGSFSTLEIQRTEQGDSAMYLCASGPLETGELFFGEGSRLTVL.

The sample holds a few counts of this clonotype. Compared with germline, one end of the junction differs, possibly owing to a read error. The chain combines TRBV7-9 with TRBJ2-1; tentative D call: TRBD1 (7 bases). This CDR3 region has 15 residues. Germline CDR1 reads SEHNR; CDR2 reads FQNEAQ (reference sequence). The CDR3 protein is CTSSFQGGLGNEQFF. The CDR3 DNA reads as TGTACCAGCAGCTTCCAGGGGGGTCTGGGAAATGAGCAGTTCTTC.

A few counts support this clonotype. The rearrangement links TRBV27 to TRBJ1-1; unclear D gene. Trimming stripped 2 bases from V and 0 bases from J, with 4 bases between. Germline V gives CDR1 MNHEY, CDR2 SMNVEV (reference sequence). CDR3 length: 13 amino acids. The CDR3 nucleotides are TGTGCCAGCAGTTTAAACGTGAACACTGAAGCTTTCTTT. Amino acids: CASSLNVNTEAFF.

This clonotype was seen a few times. This chain connects TRBV20-1 to TRBJ2-6; the match to TRBD1 covers 8 bases. The CDR3 contains 17 residues. Germline CDR1 is DFQATT and CDR2 is SNEGSKA (reference sequence). V dropped 4 bases and J dropped 0; count of bases not matched to a gene: 8. CDR3 DNA sequence: TGCAGTGCTAACCCGGGACAGGCCGACTCTGGGGCCAACGTCCTGACTTTC. Amino acids: CSANPGQADSGANVLTF.

A word on this clonotype: The junction shows a germline mismatch at one end, possibly a read error. The genes are TRBV5-1 and TRBJ2-3; D ambiguous. The CDR3 runs 14 residues. Germline loops: CDR1 SGHRS, CDR2 YFSETQ. The CDR3 DNA reads TGCGCCAGCAGCTCCGGGTATCCAACAGATATGCAGTATTTT. As protein: CASSSGYPTDMQYF.

This clonotype has more than one count but fewer than ten. This sequence joins TRBV6-5 and TRBJ2-7; tentatively, D is TRBD2 (6 bases). The CDR3 consists of 17 residues. CDR1 and CDR2 (germline): MNHEY, SVGAGI. Trimming removed 0 bases from V and 1 base from J, with 16 bases in between. In nucleotides, the CDR3 is TGTGCCAGCAGTTACTCGGGAGGTGACAGCATTTCCTACGAGCAGTACTTC. Protein sequence: CASSYSGGDSISYEQYF.

The V call is TRBV6-1, the J call TRBJ1-5; D call uncertain. Trimming left V 0 bases short and J 4 bases short, with 4 bases between. The CDR3 extends over 13 amino acids. CDR1 and CDR2 from the germline V gene are MNHNS and SASEGT. The CDR3 DNA reads as TGTGCCAGCAGTGAAGCGTTTAATCAGCCCCAGCATTTT. Translating it yields CASSEAFNQPQHF.

J is TRBJ2-7 and V is TRBV2; maybe TRBD2 (5 bases). This CDR3 contains 14 residues. The germline V and J ends were trimmed by 4 bases and 2 bases, with 12 bases remaining between them. CDR1 SNHLY and CDR2 FYNNEI come from the germline V gene. CDR3 DNA sequence: TGTGCCAGCAGTGTTAGAGGGAGCGCCTACGAGCAGTACTTC. This gives the protein CASSVRGSAYEQYF.

The chain couples TRBV14 to TRBJ2-7; D perhaps matches TRBD2 (5 bases). This CDR3 contains 15 residues. Germline CDR1 is SGHDN and CDR2 is FVKESK. V lost 0 bases and J 3 bases, leaving 12 bases between the germline ends. CDR3 DNA sequence: TGTGCCAGCAGCCAAGAACGTGGAAGCGGCTACGAGCAGTACTTC. Its protein is CASSQERGSGYEQYF.

This sequence joins TRBV12-3 or TRBV12-4 and TRBJ1-2; 8 bases are a match to TRBD1. V was clipped by 4 bases and J by 10 bases; unmatched bases: 2. The CDR3 totals 11 residues. In DNA, the CDR3 is TGTGCCAGCAGTTCGGACAGGGTCTACACCTTC. Residues: CASSSDRVYTF.

V gene TRBV7-9 combines with J gene TRBJ2-3; a possible D gene is TRBD1 (6 bases). Germline V CDR1 and CDR2: SEHNR, FQNEAQ (reference sequence). The CDR3 extends over 16 amino acids. Trimming removed 5 bases at V and 4 bases at J, with 19 bases between. DNA of the CDR3: TGTGCCAGCAGCCCAATGGGGGTCAGGGGACCAGATACGCAGTATTTT. Its protein is CASSPMGVRGPDTQYF.

The chain has TRBV10-3 and TRBJ2-7, with 7 bases lining up with TRBD1. Germline CDR1 reads ENHRY; CDR2 reads SYGVKD. The CDR3 runs to 16 residues. The junction had 7 bases not matched to a gene; V was cut back by 0 bases and J by 2 bases. The CDR3 loop is CAISESTGQVPYEQYF. For the CDR3, the DNA is TGTGCCATCAGTGAGTCGACAGGGCAGGTACCCTACGAGCAGTACTTC.

The chain is built from TRBV10-3 and TRBJ1-6, with 7 bases aligning to TRBD1. Trimming at V came to 2 bases and at J to 9 bases, leaving 10 bases not matched to a gene. Germline V gives CDR1 ENHRY, CDR2 SYGVKD. This CDR3 is 16 amino acids long. In DNA form, the CDR3 reads TGTGCCATCAGTGAGCCGAGGACAGGAAATCCTTCACCCCTCCACTTT. Its protein product is CAISEPRTGNPSPLHF.